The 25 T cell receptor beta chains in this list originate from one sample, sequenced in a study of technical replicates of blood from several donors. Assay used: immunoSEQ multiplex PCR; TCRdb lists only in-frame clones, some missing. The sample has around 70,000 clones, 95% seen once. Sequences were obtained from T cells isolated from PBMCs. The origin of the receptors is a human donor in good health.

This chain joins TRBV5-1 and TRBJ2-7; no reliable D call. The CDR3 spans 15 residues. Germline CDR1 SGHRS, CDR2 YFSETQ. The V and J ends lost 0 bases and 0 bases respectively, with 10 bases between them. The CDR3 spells CASSLVTANSYEQYF. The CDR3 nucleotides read TGCGCCAGCAGCTTGGTAACAGCCAACTCCTACGAGCAGTACTTC. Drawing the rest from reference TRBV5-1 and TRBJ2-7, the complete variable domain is KAGVTQTPRYLIKTRGQQVTLSCSPISGHRSVSWYQQTPGQGLQFLFEYFSETQRNKGNFPGRFSGRQFSNSRSEMNVSTLELGDSALYLCASSLVTANSYEQYFGPGTRLTVT.

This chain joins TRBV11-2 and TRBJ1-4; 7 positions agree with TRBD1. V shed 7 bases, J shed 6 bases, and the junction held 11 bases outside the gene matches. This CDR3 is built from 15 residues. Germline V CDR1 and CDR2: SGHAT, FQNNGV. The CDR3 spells CASTRQGRRDEKLFF. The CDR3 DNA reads TGTGCCAGCACTCGACAGGGTCGACGGGATGAAAAACTGTTTTTT.

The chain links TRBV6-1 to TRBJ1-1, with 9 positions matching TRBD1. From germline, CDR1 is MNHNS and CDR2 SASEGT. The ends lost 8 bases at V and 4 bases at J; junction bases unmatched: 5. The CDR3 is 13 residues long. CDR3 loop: CASETGGSTEAFF. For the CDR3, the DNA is TGTGCCAGCGAGACAGGGGGGTCCACTGAAGCTTTCTTT.

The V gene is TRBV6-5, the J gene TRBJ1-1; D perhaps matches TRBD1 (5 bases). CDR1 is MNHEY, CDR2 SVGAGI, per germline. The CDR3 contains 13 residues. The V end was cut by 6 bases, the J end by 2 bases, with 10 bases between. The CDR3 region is CASSTTENTEAFF. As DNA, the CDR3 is TGTGCCAGCAGCACGACAGAAAACACTGAAGCTTTCTTT.

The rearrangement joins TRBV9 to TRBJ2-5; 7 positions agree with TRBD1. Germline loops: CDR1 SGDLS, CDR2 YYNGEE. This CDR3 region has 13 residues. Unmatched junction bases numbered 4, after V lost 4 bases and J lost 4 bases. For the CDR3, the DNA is TGTGCCAGCAGCCCTCGGGACAGAGAGACCCAGTACTTC. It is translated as CASSPRDRETQYF.

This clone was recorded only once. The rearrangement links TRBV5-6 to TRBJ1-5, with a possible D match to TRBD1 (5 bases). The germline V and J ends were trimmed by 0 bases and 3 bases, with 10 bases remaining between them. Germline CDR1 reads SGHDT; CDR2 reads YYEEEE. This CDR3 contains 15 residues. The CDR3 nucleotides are TGTGCCAGCAGCTTGGGGTGGGGCGACAATCAGCCCCAGCATTTT. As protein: CASSLGWGDNQPQHF.

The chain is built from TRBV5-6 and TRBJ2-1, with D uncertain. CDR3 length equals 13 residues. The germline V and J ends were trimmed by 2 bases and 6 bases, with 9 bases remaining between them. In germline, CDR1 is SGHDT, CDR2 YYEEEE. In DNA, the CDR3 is TGTGCCAGCAGCTTCCTTAACGGCAATGAGCAGTTCTTC. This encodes CASSFLNGNEQFF.

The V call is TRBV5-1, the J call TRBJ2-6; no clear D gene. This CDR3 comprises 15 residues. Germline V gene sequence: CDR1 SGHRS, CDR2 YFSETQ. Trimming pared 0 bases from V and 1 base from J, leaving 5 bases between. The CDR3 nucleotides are TGCGCCAGCAGCTTGGGTACATCTGGGGCCAACGTCCTGACTTTC. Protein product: CASSLGTSGANVLTF.

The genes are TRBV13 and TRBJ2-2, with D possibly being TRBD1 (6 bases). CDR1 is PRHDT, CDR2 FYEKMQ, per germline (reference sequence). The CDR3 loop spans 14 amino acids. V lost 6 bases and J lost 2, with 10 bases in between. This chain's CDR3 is CASSWTANTGELFF. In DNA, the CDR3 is TGTGCCAGCAGTTGGACAGCAAACACCGGGGAGCTGTTTTTT.

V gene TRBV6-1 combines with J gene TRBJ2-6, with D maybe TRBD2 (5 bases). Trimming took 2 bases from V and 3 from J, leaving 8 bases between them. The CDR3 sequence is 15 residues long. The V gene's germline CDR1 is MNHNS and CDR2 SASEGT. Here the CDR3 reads CASSEMGSGANVLTF. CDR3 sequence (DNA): TGTGCCAGCAGTGAAATGGGGAGTGGGGCCAACGTCCTGACTTTC.

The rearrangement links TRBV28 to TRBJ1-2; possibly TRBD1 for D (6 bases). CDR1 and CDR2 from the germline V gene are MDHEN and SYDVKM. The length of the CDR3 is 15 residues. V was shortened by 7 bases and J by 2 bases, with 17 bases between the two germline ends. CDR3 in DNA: TGTGCCAGCATCATTTCAGGGGCCAGCAACTATGGCTACACCTTC. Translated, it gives CASIISGASNYGYTF.

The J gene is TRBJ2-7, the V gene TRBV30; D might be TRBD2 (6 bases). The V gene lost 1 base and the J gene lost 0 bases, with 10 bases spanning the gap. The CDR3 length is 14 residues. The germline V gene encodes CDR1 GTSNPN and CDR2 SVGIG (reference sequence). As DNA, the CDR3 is TGTGCCTGGAGTGAGGCGGGGAGCTCCTACGAGCAGTACTTC. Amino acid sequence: CAWSEAGSSYEQYF. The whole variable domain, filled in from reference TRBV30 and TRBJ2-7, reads SQTIHQWPATLVQPVGSPLSLECTVEGTSNPNLYWYRQAAGRGLQLLFYSVGIGQISSEVPQNLSASRPQDRQFILSSKKLLLSDSGFYLCAWSEAGSSYEQYFGPGTRLTVT.

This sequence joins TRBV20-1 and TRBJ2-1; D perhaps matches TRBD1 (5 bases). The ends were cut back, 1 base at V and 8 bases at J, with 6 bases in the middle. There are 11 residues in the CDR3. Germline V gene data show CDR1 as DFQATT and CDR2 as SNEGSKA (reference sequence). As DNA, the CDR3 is TGCAGTGCTAGAGGGGGCGATGAGCAGTTCTTC. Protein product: CSARGGDEQFF.

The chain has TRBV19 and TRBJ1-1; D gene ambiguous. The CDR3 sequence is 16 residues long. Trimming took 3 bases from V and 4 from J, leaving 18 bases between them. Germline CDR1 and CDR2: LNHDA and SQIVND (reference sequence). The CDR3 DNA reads TGTGCCAGTAGTATTATCTCGGGGAGGGTCGGCACTGAAGCTTTCTTT. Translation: CASSIISGRVGTEAFF.

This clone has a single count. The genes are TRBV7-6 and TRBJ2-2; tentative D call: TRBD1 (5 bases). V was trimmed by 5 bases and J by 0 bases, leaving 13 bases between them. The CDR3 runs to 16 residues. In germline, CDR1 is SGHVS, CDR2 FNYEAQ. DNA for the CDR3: TGTGCCAGCAGCGGAAAAGTCAGGGCGAACACCGGGGAGCTGTTTTTT. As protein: CASSGKVRANTGELFF.

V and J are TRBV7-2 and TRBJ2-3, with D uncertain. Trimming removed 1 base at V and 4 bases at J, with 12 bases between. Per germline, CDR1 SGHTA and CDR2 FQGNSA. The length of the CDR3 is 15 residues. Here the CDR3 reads CASSLGWQSADTQYF. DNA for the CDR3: TGTGCCAGCAGCTTAGGGTGGCAGTCAGCAGATACGCAGTATTTT. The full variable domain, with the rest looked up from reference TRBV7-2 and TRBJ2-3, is GAGVSQSPSNKVTEKGKDVELRCDPISGHTALYWYRQSLGQGLEFLIYFQGNSAPDKSGLPSDRFSAERTGGSVSTLTIQRTQQEDSAVYLCASSLGWQSADTQYFGPGTRLTVL.

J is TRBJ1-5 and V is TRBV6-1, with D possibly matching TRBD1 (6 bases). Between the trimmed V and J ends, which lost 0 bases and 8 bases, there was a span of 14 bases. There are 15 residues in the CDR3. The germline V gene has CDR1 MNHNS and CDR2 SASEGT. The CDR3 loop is CASSEARKGVEPQHF. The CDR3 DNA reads TGTGCCAGCAGTGAAGCGCGGAAGGGGGTTGAGCCCCAGCATTTT.

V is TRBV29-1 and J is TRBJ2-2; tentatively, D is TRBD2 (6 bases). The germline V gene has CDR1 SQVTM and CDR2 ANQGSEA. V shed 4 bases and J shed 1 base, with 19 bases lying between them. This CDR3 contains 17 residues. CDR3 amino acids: CSVVSMAGPLNTGELFF. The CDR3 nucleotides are TGCAGCGTTGTATCGATGGCGGGACCATTGAACACCGGGGAGCTGTTTTTT.

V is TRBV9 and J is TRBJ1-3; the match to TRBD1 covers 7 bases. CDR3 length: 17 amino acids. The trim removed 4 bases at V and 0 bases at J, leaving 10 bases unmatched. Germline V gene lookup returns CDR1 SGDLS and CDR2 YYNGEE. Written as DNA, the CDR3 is TGTGCCAGCAGCTACTCGGTAGGGGGCACCTCTGGAAACACCATATATTTT. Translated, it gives CASSYSVGGTSGNTIYF.

The CDR3 DNA sequence: TGTGCCAGCAGTTTACCCTTCGGGACTAGCGGGAGCCCTCAAGAGACCCAGTACTTC. Translating gives CASSLPFGTSGSPQETQYF. The chain carries TRBV28 and TRBJ2-5; TRBD2 matches at 14 bases. CDR1 is MDHEN and CDR2 is SYDVKM in the germline V gene. The CDR3 has 19 amino acids. The J segment lost 2 bases and the V segment lost 2 bases, leaving 10 bases of the junction unmatched.

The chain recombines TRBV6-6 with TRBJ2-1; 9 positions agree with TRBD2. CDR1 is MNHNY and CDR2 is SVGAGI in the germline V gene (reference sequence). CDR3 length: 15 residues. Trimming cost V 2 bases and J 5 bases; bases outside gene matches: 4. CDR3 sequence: CASSYPASGDNEQFF. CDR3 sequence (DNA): TGTGCCAGCAGTTACCCGGCTAGCGGGGACAATGAGCAGTTCTTC.

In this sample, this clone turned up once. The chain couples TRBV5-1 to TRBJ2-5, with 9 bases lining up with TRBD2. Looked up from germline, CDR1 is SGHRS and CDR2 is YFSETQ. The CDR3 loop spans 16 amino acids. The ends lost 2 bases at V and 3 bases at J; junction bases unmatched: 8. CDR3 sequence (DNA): TGCGCCAGCAGCTTCGGACTAGCGAGATCTAAAGAGACCCAGTACTTC. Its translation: CASSFGLARSKETQYF.

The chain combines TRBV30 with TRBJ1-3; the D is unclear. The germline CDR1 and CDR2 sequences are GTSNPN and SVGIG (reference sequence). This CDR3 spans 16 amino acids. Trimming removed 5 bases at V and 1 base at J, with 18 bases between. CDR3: CAWDAGRRLSGNTIYF. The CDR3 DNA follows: TGTGCCTGGGATGCTGGAAGGAGGCTGTCTGGAAACACCATATATTTT.

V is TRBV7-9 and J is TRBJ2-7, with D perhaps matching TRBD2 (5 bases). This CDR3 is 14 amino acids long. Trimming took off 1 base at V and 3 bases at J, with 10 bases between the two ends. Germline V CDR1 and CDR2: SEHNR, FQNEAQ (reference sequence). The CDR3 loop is CASSLDLGLYEQYF. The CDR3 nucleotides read TGTGCCAGCAGCTTAGACCTAGGACTCTACGAGCAGTACTTC.

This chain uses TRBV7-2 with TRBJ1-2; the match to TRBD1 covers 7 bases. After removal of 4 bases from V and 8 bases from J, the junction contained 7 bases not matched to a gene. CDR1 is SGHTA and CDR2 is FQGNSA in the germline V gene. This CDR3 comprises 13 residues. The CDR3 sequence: CASSSGQRGGYTF. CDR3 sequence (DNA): TGTGCCAGCAGCTCGGGACAGCGAGGCGGCTACACCTTC. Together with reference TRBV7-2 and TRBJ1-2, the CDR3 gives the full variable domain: GAGVSQSPSNKVTEKGKDVELRCDPISGHTALYWYRQSLGQGLEFLIYFQGNSAPDKSGLPSDRFSAERTGGSVSTLTIQRTQQEDSAVYLCASSSGQRGGYTFGSGTRLTVV.